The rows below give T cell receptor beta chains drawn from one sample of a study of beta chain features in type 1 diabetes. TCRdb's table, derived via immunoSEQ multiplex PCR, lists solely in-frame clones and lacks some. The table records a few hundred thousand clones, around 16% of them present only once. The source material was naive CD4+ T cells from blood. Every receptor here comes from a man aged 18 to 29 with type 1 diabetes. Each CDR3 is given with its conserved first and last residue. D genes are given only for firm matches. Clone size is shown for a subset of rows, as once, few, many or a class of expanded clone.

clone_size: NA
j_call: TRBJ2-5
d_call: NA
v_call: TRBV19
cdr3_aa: CASNEALFRETQYF
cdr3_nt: TGTGCCAGTAATGAGGCACTATTCCGGGAGACCCAGTACTTC

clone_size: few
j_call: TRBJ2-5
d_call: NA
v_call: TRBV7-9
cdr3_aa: CASSRGQLQETQYF
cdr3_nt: TGTGCCAGCAGCCGAGGACAGCTACAAGAGACCCAGTACTTC

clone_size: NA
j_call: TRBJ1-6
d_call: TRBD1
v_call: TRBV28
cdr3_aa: CASGQGNDSPLHF
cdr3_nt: TGTGCCAGTGGACAGGGGAACGATTCACCCCTCCACTTT

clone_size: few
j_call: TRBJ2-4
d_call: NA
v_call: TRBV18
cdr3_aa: CASSPNLGRGAKNIQYF
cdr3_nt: TGTGCCAGCTCACCAAACCTAGGCAGGGGAGCCAAAAACATTCAGTACTTC

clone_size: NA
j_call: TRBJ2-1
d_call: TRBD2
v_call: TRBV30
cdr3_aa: CAGKRDSAYNEQFF
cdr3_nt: TGTGCCGGAAAGCGGGACTCGGCCTACAATGAGCAGTTCTTC

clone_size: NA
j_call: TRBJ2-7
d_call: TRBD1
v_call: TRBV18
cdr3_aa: CASSPGIGTGSYEQYF
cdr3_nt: TGTGCCAGCTCACCCGGGATCGGGACAGGGTCTTACGAGCAGTACTTC

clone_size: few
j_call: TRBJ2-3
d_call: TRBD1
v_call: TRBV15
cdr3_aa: CATRMTGSTDTQYF
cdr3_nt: TGTGCCACCAGGATGACAGGGAGCACAGATACGCAGTATTTT

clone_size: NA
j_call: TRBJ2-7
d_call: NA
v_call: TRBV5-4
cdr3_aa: CASSLGGTGPSSYEQYF
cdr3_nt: TGTGCCAGCAGCTTGGGGGGGACTGGGCCAAGCTCCTACGAGCAGTACTTC

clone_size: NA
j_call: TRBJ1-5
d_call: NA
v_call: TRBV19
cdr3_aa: CASSFNRRGNQPQHF
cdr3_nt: TGTGCCAGTAGTTTTAACAGGCGGGGAAATCAGCCCCAGCATTTT

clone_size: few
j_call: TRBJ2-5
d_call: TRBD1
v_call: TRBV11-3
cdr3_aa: CASSQGQQETQYF
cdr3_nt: TGTGCCAGCAGCCAGGGACAGCAAGAGACCCAGTACTTC

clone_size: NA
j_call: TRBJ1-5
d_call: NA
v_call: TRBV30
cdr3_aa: CAWNRVSNQPQHF
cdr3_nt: TGTGCCTGGAACAGGGTTAGCAATCAGCCCCAGCATTTT

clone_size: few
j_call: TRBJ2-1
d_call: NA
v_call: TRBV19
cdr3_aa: CASRGQREPNEQFF
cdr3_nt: TGTGCCAGTAGGGGACAGCGGGAGCCGAATGAGCAGTTCTTC

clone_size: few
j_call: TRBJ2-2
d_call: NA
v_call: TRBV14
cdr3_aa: CASSQDLNTGELFF
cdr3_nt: TGTGCCAGCAGCCAAGATCTGAACACCGGGGAGCTGTTTTTT

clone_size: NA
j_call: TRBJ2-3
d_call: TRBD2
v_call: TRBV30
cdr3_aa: CAWSVGTSENTDTQYF
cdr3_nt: TGTGCCTGGAGTGTTGGGACTAGCGAAAACACAGATACGCAGTATTTT

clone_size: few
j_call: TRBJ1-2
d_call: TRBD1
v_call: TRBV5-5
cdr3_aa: CASSYSGTGSLNYGYTF
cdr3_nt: TGTGCCAGCAGCTACTCCGGGACAGGGAGTTTGAACTATGGCTACACCTTC

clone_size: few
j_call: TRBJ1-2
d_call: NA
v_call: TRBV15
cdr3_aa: CATSRRVNYGYTF
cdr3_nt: TGTGCCACCAGCAGGAGGGTTAACTATGGCTACACCTTC

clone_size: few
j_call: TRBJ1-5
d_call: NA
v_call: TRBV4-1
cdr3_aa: CASSQDQGQPQHF
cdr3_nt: TGCGCCAGCAGCCAAGATCAGGGCCAGCCCCAGCATTTT

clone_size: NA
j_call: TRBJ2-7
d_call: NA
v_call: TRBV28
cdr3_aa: CASTQGSYEQYF
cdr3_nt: TGTGCCAGCACCCAGGGATCCTACGAGCAGTACTTC

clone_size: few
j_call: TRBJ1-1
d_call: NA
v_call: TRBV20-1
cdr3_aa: CSAAKTGEAFF
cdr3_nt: TGCAGTGCTGCTAAAACAGGGGAAGCTTTCTTT

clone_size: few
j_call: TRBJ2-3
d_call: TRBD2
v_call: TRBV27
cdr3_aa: CASRLGQGGTDTQYF
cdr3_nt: TGTGCCAGCAGACTGGGCCAGGGAGGGACAGATACGCAGTATTTT

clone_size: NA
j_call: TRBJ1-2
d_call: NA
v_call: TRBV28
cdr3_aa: CASSLQGSGYTF
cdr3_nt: TGTGCCAGCAGTTTACAGGGTAGTGGCTACACCTTC

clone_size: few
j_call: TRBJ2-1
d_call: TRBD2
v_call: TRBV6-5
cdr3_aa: CASSYSPSGSLGEQFF
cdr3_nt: TGTGCCAGCAGTTACTCTCCTAGCGGGAGTTTGGGTGAGCAGTTCTTC

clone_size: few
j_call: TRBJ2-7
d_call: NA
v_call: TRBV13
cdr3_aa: CASSLGRRYEQYF
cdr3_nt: TGTGCCAGCAGCTTAGGACGGAGGTACGAGCAGTACTTC

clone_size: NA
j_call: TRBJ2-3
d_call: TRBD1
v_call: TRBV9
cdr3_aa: CASSGRNRGPGDTQYF
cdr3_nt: TGTGCCAGCAGCGGTCGGAACAGGGGCCCGGGAGATACGCAGTATTTT

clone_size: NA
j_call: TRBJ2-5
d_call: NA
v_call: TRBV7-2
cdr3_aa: CASSLAQREETQYF
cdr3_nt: TGTGCCAGCAGCTTAGCACAGAGGGAAGAGACCCAGTACTTC

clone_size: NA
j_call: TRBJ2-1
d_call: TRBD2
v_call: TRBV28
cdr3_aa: CASNPRLARKSGQFF
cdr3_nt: TGTGCCAGCAACCCCCGACTAGCGCGAAAATCGGGTCAGTTCTTC

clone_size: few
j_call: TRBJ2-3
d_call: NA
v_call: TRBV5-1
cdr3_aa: CASSSRGRGTDTQYF
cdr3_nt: TGCGCCAGCAGCTCCAGGGGTCGGGGCACAGATACGCAGTATTTT

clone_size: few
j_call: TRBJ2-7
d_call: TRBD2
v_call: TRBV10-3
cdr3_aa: CAISESSGGEQYF
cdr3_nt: TGTGCCATCAGTGAGTCATCGGGAGGCGAGCAGTACTTC

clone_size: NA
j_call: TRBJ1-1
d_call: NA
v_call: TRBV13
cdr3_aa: CASSGGTGLPEAFF
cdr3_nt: TGTGCCAGCAGCGGGGGGACCGGGTTGCCTGAAGCTTTCTTT

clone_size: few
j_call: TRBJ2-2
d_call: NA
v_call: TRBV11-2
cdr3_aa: CASSLGIWIRLGGELFF
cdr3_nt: TGTGCCAGCAGCTTAGGAATCTGGATCCGACTCGGCGGGGAGCTGTTTTTT

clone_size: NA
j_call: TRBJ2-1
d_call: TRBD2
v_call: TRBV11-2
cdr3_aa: CASSESTSGGNEQFF
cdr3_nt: TGTGCCAGCAGCGAGTCCACTAGCGGGGGGAATGAGCAGTTCTTC

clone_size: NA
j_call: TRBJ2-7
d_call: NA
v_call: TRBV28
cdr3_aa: CASSSVYEQYF
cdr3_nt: TGTGCCAGCAGTTCGGTATACGAGCAGTACTTC

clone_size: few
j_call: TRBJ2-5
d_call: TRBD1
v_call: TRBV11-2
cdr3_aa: CASSENQGVQETQYF
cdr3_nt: TGTGCCAGCAGCGAAAATCAGGGGGTTCAAGAGACCCAGTACTTC

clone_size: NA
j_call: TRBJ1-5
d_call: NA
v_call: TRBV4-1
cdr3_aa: CASSQDSQGQGGPQHF
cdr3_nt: TGCGCCAGCAGCCAAGATAGCCAGGGCCAAGGTGGGCCCCAGCATTTT

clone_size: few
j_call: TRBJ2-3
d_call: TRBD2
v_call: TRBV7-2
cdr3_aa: CASSFYSGSSDTQYF
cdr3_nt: TGTGCCAGCAGCTTCTATAGCGGGAGCTCGGATACGCAGTATTTT

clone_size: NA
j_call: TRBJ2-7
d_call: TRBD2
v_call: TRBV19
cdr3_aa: CASRDYAYEQYF
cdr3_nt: TGTGCCAGCCGGGACTACGCCTACGAGCAGTACTTC

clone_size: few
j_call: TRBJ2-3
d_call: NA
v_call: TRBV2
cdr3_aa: CASSEQRTSTDTQYF
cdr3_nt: TGTGCCAGCAGTGAACAGCGGACGTCTACAGATACGCAGTATTTT

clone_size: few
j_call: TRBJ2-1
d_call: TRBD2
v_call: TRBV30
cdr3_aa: CACQLAGTRDGQFF
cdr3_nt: TGTGCCTGCCAACTAGCGGGGACCCGGGATGGGCAGTTCTTC

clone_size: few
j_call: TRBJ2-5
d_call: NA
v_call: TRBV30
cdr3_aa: CAWSVGIQETQYF
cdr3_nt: TGTGCCTGGAGTGTCGGGATCCAAGAGACCCAGTACTTC

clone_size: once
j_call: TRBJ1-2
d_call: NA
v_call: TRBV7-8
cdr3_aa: CASSLEGPGINYGYTF
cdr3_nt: TGTGCCAGCAGCTTAGAGGGCCCAGGGATCAACTATGGCTACACCTTC

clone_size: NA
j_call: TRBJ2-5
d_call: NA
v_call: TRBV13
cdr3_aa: CASSFLRDTQETQYF
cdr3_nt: TGTGCCAGCAGCTTTCTCCGGGACACACAAGAGACCCAGTACTTC

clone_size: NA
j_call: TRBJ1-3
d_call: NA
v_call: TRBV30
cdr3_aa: CACQVGSGNTIYF
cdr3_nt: TGTGCCTGTCAAGTCGGCTCTGGAAACACCATATATTTT

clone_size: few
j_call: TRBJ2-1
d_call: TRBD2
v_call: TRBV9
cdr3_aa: CASSASRTSGGLVGNEQFF
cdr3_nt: TGTGCCAGCAGCGCTTCTAGGACTAGCGGGGGCCTAGTGGGCAATGAGCAGTTCTTC

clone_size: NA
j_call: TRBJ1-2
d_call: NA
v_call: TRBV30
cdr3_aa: CAWLRGGAGPYGYTF
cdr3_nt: TGTGCCTGGTTGAGGGGGGGAGCGGGACCTTATGGCTACACCTTC

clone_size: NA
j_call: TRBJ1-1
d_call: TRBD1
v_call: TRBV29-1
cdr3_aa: CSVEGQGAAEAFF
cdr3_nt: TGCAGCGTTGAGGGACAGGGGGCAGCTGAAGCTTTCTTT

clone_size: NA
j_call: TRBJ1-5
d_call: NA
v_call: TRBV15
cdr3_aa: CATNDGRQMEAQHF
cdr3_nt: TGTGCCACCAACGACGGACGGCAGATGGAGGCCCAGCATTTT

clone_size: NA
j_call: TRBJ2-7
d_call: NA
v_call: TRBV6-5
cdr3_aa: CASSSREYEQYF
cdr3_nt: TGTGCCAGCAGTTCCCGCGAATACGAGCAGTACTTC

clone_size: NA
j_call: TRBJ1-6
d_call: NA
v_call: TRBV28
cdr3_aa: CASSFRSSSSLHF
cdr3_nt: TGTGCCAGCAGTTTTAGGAGTTCGTCGTCCCTCCACTTT